Each of the 18 T cell receptor beta chains below was sequenced from the same sample in a study of T cells after yellow fever vaccination. One entry per CDR3 protein, called by TCRdb with MiXCR from the 5' RACE reads. The sample comprises almost 600,000 distinct CDR3 sequences, about 14% of which are singletons, and about 14% rests with the top ten. This specimen consisted of PBMCs, obtained on the day of the yellow fever booster vaccination. The receptors derive from a man aged 25-40 years who received the YFV17D yellow fever vaccine.

This clonotype has just a few counts. This chain uses TRBV11-2 with TRBJ2-5; 13 nucleotides align to TRBD2. The CDR3 contains 18 residues. Germline-derived CDR1 and CDR2 are SGHAT and FQNNGV. The V gene end was trimmed by 5 bases and the J gene end by 1 base; junction bases not matched to a gene: 10. CDR3 residues: CASSRRTSGSPIQETQYF. DNA of the CDR3: TGTGCCAGCAGCAGAAGGACTAGCGGGAGTCCAATCCAAGAGACCCAGTACTTC.

This clonotype was seen only a few times. The rearrangement links TRBV6-1 to TRBJ2-2, with TRBD1 matching 8 bases. The CDR3 totals 15 residues. Germline V gives CDR1 MNHNS, CDR2 SASEGT. Trimming removed 6 bases from V and 5 bases from J; junction bases left unmatched: 8. CDR3 sequence: CASSRGQGGTGELFF. The CDR3 DNA follows: TGTGCCAGCAGCCGCGGACAGGGCGGGACCGGGGAGCTGTTTTTT.

Comments on this clonotype: Germline is not matched at one junction end, which may reflect a read error. The CDR3 loop is CASSLTSGTQGTQYF. Here the CDR3 DNA reads TGTGCCAGCAGCTTAACCTCCGGGACACAAGGGACCCAGTACTTC. V is TRBV7-2 and J is TRBJ2-5, with D possibly matching TRBD1 (6 bases). The CDR3 covers 15 residues. Germline V gives CDR1 SGHTA, CDR2 FQGNSA.

V gene TRBV7-2 combines with J gene TRBJ2-5; weak D call: TRBD2 (5 bases). Germline CDR1 and CDR2: SGHTA and FQGNSA. This CDR3 contains 15 residues. Trimming left V 2 bases short and J 1 base short, with 11 bases between. This CDR3 is CASSLSTGSQETQYF. CDR3 in DNA: TGTGCCAGCAGCTTATCTACGGGGAGCCAAGAGACCCAGTACTTC.

This clonotype was found a few times. The V and J genes are TRBV18 and TRBJ1-4; 7 bases align to TRBD1. J lost 2 bases, V lost 6 bases, and 15 bases had no gene match. Germline V gives CDR1 KGHSH, CDR2 LQKENI. CDR3 length: 18 residues. CDR3 DNA sequence: TGTGCCAGCTCCGGGACAGCGGGCGTTGGGGCGACTAATGAAAAACTGTTTTTT. Protein product: CASSGTAGVGATNEKLFF.

This clonotype came up a few times. This sequence joins TRBV6-1 and TRBJ2-1; 11 bases match TRBD2. Germline V gives CDR1 MNHNS, CDR2 SASEGT. Unmatched junction bases numbered 4, after V lost 6 bases and J lost 3 bases. The CDR3 extends over 15 amino acids. CDR3 DNA sequence: TGTGCCAGCAGCCAACTAGCGGGAGACTACAATGAGCAGTTCTTC. Translating gives CASSQLAGDYNEQFF.

V and J are TRBV12-3 or TRBV12-4 and TRBJ2-6, with 7 bases lining up with TRBD2. The V gene end was trimmed by 5 bases and the J gene end by 8 bases; junction bases not matched to a gene: 3. There are 13 residues in the CDR3. The CDR3 spells CASSHSGTNVLTF. For the CDR3, the DNA is TGTGCCAGCAGTCACAGCGGGACCAACGTCCTGACTTTC.

This clonotype was picked up a small number of times. The J gene is TRBJ2-5, the V gene TRBV7-2; D is undetermined. The CDR3 totals 12 residues. Trimming cost V 8 bases and J 3 bases, with 10 bases left between them. Germline CDR1 reads SGHTA; CDR2 reads FQGNSA. This CDR3 reads CASARLKETQYF. The CDR3 nucleotides read TGTGCCAGCGCACGCCTGAAAGAGACCCAGTACTTC.

CDR3 sequence: CASTPSGAFYEQYF. In DNA, the CDR3 is TGTGCCAGCACCCCTAGCGGGGCTTTCTACGAGCAGTACTTC. The rearrangement uses TRBV12-3 or TRBV12-4 and TRBJ2-7; 9 nucleotides match TRBD2. V was pared by 7 bases and J by 3 bases, with 7 bases of the junction left unmatched. The CDR3 consists of 14 residues.

The chain joins TRBV6-5 to TRBJ2-1, with D unclear. Trimming took 0 bases from V and 9 from J, leaving 15 bases between them. CDR3 length: 15 residues. Germline CDR1 is MNHEY and CDR2 is SVGAGI. In DNA form, the CDR3 reads TGTGCCAGCAGTTACTCGAGTCAGGCAGTGGGTGAGCAGTTCTTC. Translating it yields CASSYSSQAVGEQFF.

This rearrangement joins TRBV20-1 to TRBJ2-2; 13 positions agree with TRBD2. CDR1 and CDR2 from the germline V gene are DFQATT and SNEGSKA (reference sequence). The CDR3 contains 16 residues. After removal of 4 bases from V and 4 bases from J, the junction contained 6 bases not matched to a gene. CDR3 in DNA: TGCAGTGCTATAGGACTAGCGGGAGTTGGCACCGGGGAGCTGTTTTTT. Its protein product is CSAIGLAGVGTGELFF.

V and J are TRBV5-1 and TRBJ2-6; the D gene could be TRBD1 or TRBD2 (5 bases each). The CDR3 consists of 15 residues. CDR1 SGHRS and CDR2 YFSETQ come from the germline V gene. Trimming took 4 bases from V and 5 from J, leaving 13 bases between them. The CDR3 is CASSLGRDRANVLTF. CDR3 DNA: TGCGCCAGCAGCCTGGGACGTGATAGGGCCAACGTCCTGACTTTC.

The chain links TRBV11-1 to TRBJ2-5; unclear D gene. Trimming took off 5 bases at V and 7 bases at J, with 14 bases between the two ends. The CDR3 spans 13 residues. The germline gives CDR1 SGHAT, CDR2 FQDESV (reference sequence). CDR3 sequence (DNA): TGTGCCAGCAGCCCGGGCCGGTATAGGACCCAGTACTTC. It codes for CASSPGRYRTQYF.

There are a few counts of this clonotype. The chain links TRBV7-9 to TRBJ2-3; D is tentatively TRBD1 or TRBD2 (6 bases each). The CDR3 loop spans 16 amino acids. Germline CDR1 and CDR2: SEHNR and FQNEAQ (reference sequence). V was cut by 4 bases and J by 2 bases, with 16 bases left in between. The CDR3 DNA sequence: TGTGCCAGCAGCTCCGGGACTCCGGGGGCCACAGATACGCAGTATTTT. It codes for CASSSGTPGATDTQYF. Based on the CDR3 plus reference TRBV7-9 and TRBJ2-3, the full variable domain is DTGVSQNPRHKITKRGQNVTFRCDPISEHNRLYWYRQTLGQGPEFLTYFQNEAQLEKSRLLSDRFSAERPKGSFSTLEIQRTEQGDSAMYLCASSSGTPGATDTQYFGPGTRLTVL.

J is TRBJ2-1 and V is TRBV12-3 or TRBV12-4; possible D gene TRBD2, 6 bases. Trimming took 3 bases from V and 7 from J, leaving 13 bases between them. The CDR3 is 14 residues long. CDR3 region: CASSLGGVENEQFF. The DNA for the CDR3 is TGTGCCAGCAGTTTGGGGGGAGTAGAGAATGAGCAGTTCTTC.

This chain joins TRBV7-2 and TRBJ1-2; 8 positions match TRBD1. The V segment lost 5 bases and the J segment 4 bases; nucleotides outside the gene matches: 6. The CDR3 spans 14 residues. Germline values: CDR1 SGHTA, CDR2 FQGNSA. CDR3 DNA: TGTGCCAGCAGCCTGGACAGGGCTAGCTATGGCTACACCTTC. Amino acid sequence: CASSLDRASYGYTF.

This sequence joins TRBV20-1 and TRBJ2-1; 11 bases are shared with TRBD2. The junction had 5 bases not matched to a gene; V was cut back by 6 bases and J by 4 bases. Germline V gene data show CDR1 as DFQATT and CDR2 as SNEGSKA (reference sequence). The CDR3 covers 14 residues. The CDR3 DNA is TGCAGTGCCCGTAGCGGGAGGGAATACAATGAGCAGTTCTTC. Encoded protein: CSARSGREYNEQFF.

The rearrangement joins TRBV27 to TRBJ2-1; 9 positions match TRBD2. Germline V gene data show CDR1 as MNHEY and CDR2 as SMNVEV (reference sequence). J lost 5 bases, V lost 1 base, and 6 bases had no gene match. This CDR3 is 16 amino acids long. The CDR3 spells CASSLLSSGKNNEQFF. DNA of the CDR3: TGTGCCAGCAGTTTATTGTCTAGCGGGAAGAACAATGAGCAGTTCTTC.